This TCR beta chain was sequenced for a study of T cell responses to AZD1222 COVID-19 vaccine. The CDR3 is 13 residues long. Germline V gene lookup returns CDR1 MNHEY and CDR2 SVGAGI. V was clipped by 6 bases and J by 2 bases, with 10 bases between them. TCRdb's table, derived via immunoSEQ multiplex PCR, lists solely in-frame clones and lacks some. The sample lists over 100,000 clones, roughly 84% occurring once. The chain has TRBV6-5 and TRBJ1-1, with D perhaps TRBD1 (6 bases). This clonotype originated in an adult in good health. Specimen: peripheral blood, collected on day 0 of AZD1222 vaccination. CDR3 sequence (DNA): TGTGCCAGCAGGCAGGGGCCCAACACTGAAGCTTTCTTT. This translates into CASRQGPNTEAFF.